Sequencing of this T cell receptor beta chain was carried out in a study of T cell responses to AZD1222 COVID-19 vaccine. Looking at the study overall: Some second doses came at about 4 weeks and others at about 12 weeks; these were pooled. General observations from the study: A reported finding is that nearly half of spike-specific TCRs target unmutated variant regions. Spike as a whole was targeted by vaccine-associated CD4 TCRs, dominant at 160-218 and 743-854. The donor group comprised mostly white British people and more females; the analysis possibly underestimated clonal diversity.

The method was immunoSEQ multiplex PCR; TCRdb's version includes in-frame clones alone and lacks a portion of them. The table lists roughly 93,000 clones, approximately 83% of them singletons. In the case of this clone: As yet, its antigen is unknown.

Germline V gives CDR1 GTSNPN, CDR2 SVGIG (reference sequence). The CDR3 length is 14 residues. The V end was cut by 2 bases, the J end by 7 bases, with 12 bases between. The sample consisted of peripheral blood, taken on day 0 of AZD1222 vaccination. The sequence came from an adult in good health. The chain recombines TRBV30 with TRBJ1-6; D is possibly TRBD1 (6 bases). As DNA, the CDR3 is TGTGCCTGGAGTCCTGGGGGGCTCAATTCACCCCTCCACTTT. This codes for CAWSPGGLNSPLHF.